Listed below are T cell receptor beta chains from one sample, sequenced in a study of T-cell memory formation after mild COVID-19. TCRdb recomputed calls from the 5' RACE reads with MiXCR, one row per CDR3 protein. The data show a few hundred thousand distinct CDR3 sequences, with 15% to 20% seen just once and about a fifth held by the top ten. Specimen: PBMCs or a T cell subset sorted from them (not recorded which). These TCRs come from a man between 18 and 35 years old who had mild COVID-19 (a few samples of this study predate the infection). Cell type and time point are not known. Both conserved end residues are part of each CDR3. The D gene is left open where the match is weak. The listing skips clone size in some rows; elsewhere it reads once, few, many or a size class.

clone_size	v_call	d_call	j_call	cdr3_nt	cdr3_aa
many	TRBV5-1	TRBD1	TRBJ1-6	TGCGCCAGCAGCTTGGCCATTATCGGGACAGGGTCTAATTCACCCCTCCACTTT	CASSLAIIGTGSNSPLHF
NA	TRBV12-3/TRBV12-4	NA	TRBJ1-2	TGTGCCAGCAGTTTAGGCTTAGCCGGCTATGGCTACACCTTC	CASSLGLAGYGYTF
few	TRBV4-1	NA	TRBJ1-6	TGCGCCAGCAGCCAAACAGGGAGGGGATCACCCCTCCACTTT	CASSQTGRGSPLHF
NA	TRBV20-1	NA	TRBJ1-2	TGCAGTGCTAGAGATCCGGCTATTAACTATGGCTACACCTTC	CSARDPAINYGYTF
NA	TRBV5-1	NA	TRBJ2-3	TGCGCCAGCAGACTGGACCGGCCAGATACGCAGTATTTT	CASRLDRPDTQYF
few	TRBV5-1	NA	TRBJ2-5	TGCGCCAGCAGCTTCCTCCCGACCGGGCCAGAGACCCAGTACTTC	CASSFLPTGPETQYF
NA	TRBV7-9	TRBD1	TRBJ1-2	TGTGCCAGCAGCTCTGGCGACAGGGAGGTTCTTTCCGGCTACACCTTC	CASSSGDREVLSGYTF
NA	TRBV10-3	NA	TRBJ1-2	TGTGCCATCACTCCAAGGGGAGGGAACTATGGCTACACCTTC	CAITPRGGNYGYTF
many	TRBV7-9	TRBD1	TRBJ2-5	TGTGCCAGCAGCTCCGGGACAGGCCAAGAGACCCAGTACTTC	CASSSGTGQETQYF
NA	TRBV20-1	TRBD1	TRBJ1-5	TGCAGTGCTAGAGAGGGGACAGGCCTCAATCAGCCCCAGCATTTT	CSAREGTGLNQPQHF
NA	TRBV29-1	NA	TRBJ1-2	TGCAGCGTTGTACGGACGGCCGGTGGCTACACCTTC	CSVVRTAGGYTF
many	TRBV28	NA	TRBJ1-1	TGTGCCAGCAGTTCCCTTGGAGGGGCGGACACTGAAGCTTTCTTT	CASSSLGGADTEAFF
NA	TRBV4-3	TRBD2	TRBJ2-3	TGCGCCAGCAGCCAAGACCGAGCGGGGGGGCTGGGTACAGATACGCAGTATTTT	CASSQDRAGGLGTDTQYF
NA	TRBV4-3	NA	TRBJ1-4	TGCGCCAGCAGCCTATCGCGGGCCGGCGAGGGTGAAAAACTGTTTTTT	CASSLSRAGEGEKLFF
NA	TRBV6-2/TRBV6-3	NA	TRBJ2-2	TGTGCCAGCAGTCACCGGTTGTCCACCGGGGAGCTGTTTTTT	CASSHRLSTGELFF
NA	TRBV24-1	NA	TRBJ1-5	TGTGCCACCAGTGCCCAGGCGGGCCAGCCCCAGCATTTT	CATSAQAGQPQHF
NA	TRBV7-2	NA	TRBJ1-2	TGTGCCAGCAGCGAAAGACCGGGACTTAGCTATGGCTACACCTTC	CASSERPGLSYGYTF
NA	TRBV12-5	NA	TRBJ2-7	TGTGCTAGTGGTTTGGGTGCATTTGAAGAGCAGTACTTC	CASGLGAFEEQYF
NA	TRBV24-1	NA	TRBJ2-1	TGTGCCACCAGTGACTCGGTCAGGCAGTTCTTC	CATSDSVRQFF
few	TRBV28	NA	TRBJ2-1	TGTGCCAGCAGAGAGAACAGTAAGCAGTTCTTC	CASRENSKQFF
NA	TRBV25-1	NA	TRBJ2-3	TGTGCCAGCAGTGAATTCAGAATCACAGATACGCAGTATTTT	CASSEFRITDTQYF
few	TRBV6-5	NA	TRBJ1-4	TGTGCCAGCAGCCCCCGGGCCCCGGATGAAAAACTGTTTTTT	CASSPRAPDEKLFF
NA	TRBV7-9	NA	TRBJ2-3	TGTGCCAGCAGCGCCGGACGGGGCACAGATACGCAGTATTTT	CASSAGRGTDTQYF
few	TRBV18	NA	TRBJ1-1	TGTGCCAGCTCACCGATATCAGGGAACACTGAAGCTTTCTTT	CASSPISGNTEAFF
NA	TRBV15	TRBD1	TRBJ2-3	TGTGCCACCAGCTTCCGCCGGGACAGGGGGCTAGATACGCAGTATTTT	CATSFRRDRGLDTQYF
many	TRBV5-1	NA	TRBJ1-5	TGCGCCAGCAGCTTGGGGGCAGGGCTCCAGCCCCAGCATTTT	CASSLGAGLQPQHF
NA	TRBV2	NA	TRBJ1-3	TGTGCCAGCAGTGAATTAGGACAGCATACCTCTGGAAACACCATATATTTT	CASSELGQHTSGNTIYF
NA	TRBV11-2	NA	TRBJ1-6	TGTGCCAGCAGCCTACCATCTGGGAATTCACCCCTCCACTTT	CASSLPSGNSPLHF
many	TRBV3-1	TRBD2	TRBJ2-1	TGTGCCAGCAGGTATACCGGGACTAGCAATGAGCAGTTCTTC	CASRYTGTSNEQFF
many	TRBV5-1	NA	TRBJ1-1	TGCGCCAGCAGCTTGGATCCGGGGGGCACTGAAGCTTTCTTT	CASSLDPGGTEAFF
NA	TRBV7-9	NA	TRBJ2-4	TGTGCCAGCAGCTTAGAGAGGAGGCAGGGGGGCAAAAACATTCAGTACTTC	CASSLERRQGGKNIQYF
NA	TRBV20-1	TRBD1	TRBJ2-3	TGCAGTGCTGGGGGGTGGACAGGGCGAGGTGATACGCAGTATTTT	CSAGGWTGRGDTQYF
NA	TRBV29-1	TRBD1	TRBJ2-2	TGCAGCCTCCGGGACAGGGAGTCCGGGGAGCTGTTTTTT	CSLRDRESGELFF
NA	TRBV20-1	TRBD1	TRBJ2-5	TGCAGTGCCACCCCGGGACAGATCCAAGAGACCCAGTACTTC	CSATPGQIQETQYF
NA	TRBV19	NA	TRBJ1-2	TGTGCCAGTACCGTACCAGGCGTTAACTATGGCTACACCTTC	CASTVPGVNYGYTF
NA	TRBV20-1	TRBD2	TRBJ2-5	TGCAGTGCTAGCGGGGGGGTTAAGACCCAGTACTTC	CSASGGVKTQYF
NA	TRBV5-1	TRBD2	TRBJ2-3	TGCGCCAGCAGCTTGCCAGCGGGGGGACCCACAGATACGCAGTATTTT	CASSLPAGGPTDTQYF
NA	TRBV7-8	NA	TRBJ1-5	TGTGCCAGCAGCTCCGACCGCGGGGTGAGACAGCCCCAGCATTTT	CASSSDRGVRQPQHF
NA	TRBV6-1	NA	TRBJ2-3	TGTGCCAGCAGCGTGACATCCGGTGCGCAGGGGGGTACGCAGTATTTT	CASSVTSGAQGGTQYF
few	TRBV9	TRBD2	TRBJ2-3	TGTGCCAGCAGCCCATCGGGACTAGCCACAGATACGCAGTATTTT	CASSPSGLATDTQYF
few	TRBV4-1	NA	TRBJ1-1	TGCGCCAGCAGCCAAGCGGGTACTGAAGCTTTCTTT	CASSQAGTEAFF
NA	TRBV6-5	NA	TRBJ2-1	TGTGCCAGCAGTTACTCTTGGGGGGGCAAAGTGGGCAATGAGCAGTTCTTC	CASSYSWGGKVGNEQFF
few	TRBV3-1	NA	TRBJ1-2	TGTGCCAGCAGCCAGTGGACAGCTAACTATGGCTACACCTTC	CASSQWTANYGYTF
few	TRBV12-3/TRBV12-4	TRBD1	TRBJ1-4	TGTGCCAGCAGTCCCCGGGACAGGAATGAAAAACTGTTTTTT	CASSPRDRNEKLFF
few	TRBV4-3	NA	TRBJ2-3	TGCGCCAGCAGCCAACAGCCTAGCCCAGTCCCAGATACGCAGTATTTT	CASSQQPSPVPDTQYF
many	TRBV2	TRBD1	TRBJ1-5	TGTGCCAGCAGTGGTGGACAGGCTTTGAATCAGCCCCAGCATTTT	CASSGGQALNQPQHF
few	TRBV9	NA	TRBJ2-1	TGTGCCAGCAGCTTCGATCCCAATGAGCAGTTCTTC	CASSFDPNEQFF
NA	TRBV7-9	TRBD1	TRBJ2-7	TGTGCCAGCAGCCCCAGATCCGGGACAGGGGGGTACGAGCAGTACTTC	CASSPRSGTGGYEQYF
few	TRBV7-2	TRBD2	TRBJ2-5	TGTGCCAGCAGACGCGGACTAGCTGAGACCCAGTACTTC	CASRRGLAETQYF
few	TRBV24-1	NA	TRBJ2-3	TGTGCCACCAGTCCGGGTCCGGGCACAGATACGCAGTATTTT	CATSPGPGTDTQYF
NA	TRBV5-4	NA	TRBJ2-1	TGTGCCAGCAGCTTTGGTGGGTCCAGCTCCTACAATGAGCAGTTCTTC	CASSFGGSSSYNEQFF
NA	TRBV6-5	TRBD2	TRBJ2-7	TGTGCCAGCAGTTACTCTAGCGGGGAAAACTACGAGCAGTACTTC	CASSYSSGENYEQYF
few	TRBV20-1	TRBD2	TRBJ2-1	TGCAGTGCTAGAGAGCGGGGGGGGCAGTTCTTC	CSARERGGQFF
NA	TRBV24-1	NA	TRBJ1-1	TGTGCCACCAGTGATCCTGGACCTGAAGCTTTCTTT	CATSDPGPEAFF